Listed below are T cell receptor beta chains from one sample, sequenced in a study of cytomegalovirus exposure and HLA in healthy donors. Measured with immunoSEQ multiplex PCR; TCRdb has only the in-frame clones, and not every one. Of 150,000 to 200,000 clones in the sample, about two thirds were seen once. Sample: PBMCs. The receptors originated from a human donor in good health. Both conserved end residues are part of each CDR3. A D gene is named only where the DNA matches it firmly. For some rows the clone size is stated as once, few or many, or as a class when expanded; others skip it.

d_gene: NA; v_gene: TRBV5-1; j_gene: TRBJ2-7; abundance: NA; CDR3aa: CASSLVGGEQYF; CDR3nt: TGCGCCAGCAGCTTGGTAGGGGGCGAGCAGTACTTC
d_gene: TRBD1; v_gene: TRBV19; j_gene: TRBJ1-2; abundance: NA; CDR3aa: CASIGTGGGYTF; CDR3nt: TGTGCCAGTATCGGGACAGGGGGAGGCTACACCTTC
d_gene: NA; v_gene: TRBV10-3; j_gene: TRBJ2-3; abundance: few; CDR3aa: CAISESRDSDTQYF; CDR3nt: TGTGCCATCAGTGAGTCGAGAGACTCAGATACGCAGTATTTT
d_gene: NA; v_gene: TRBV19; j_gene: TRBJ2-1; abundance: NA; CDR3aa: CASSIRGNEQFF; CDR3nt: TGTGCCAGTAGTATAAGAGGGAATGAGCAGTTCTTC
d_gene: NA; v_gene: TRBV5-1; j_gene: TRBJ1-2; abundance: NA; CDR3aa: CASSPGVSGYGYTF; CDR3nt: TGCGCCAGCAGCCCCGGGGTGAGCGGGTATGGCTACACCTTC
d_gene: NA; v_gene: TRBV10-3; j_gene: TRBJ1-2; abundance: NA; CDR3aa: CAISEEDEGYGYTF; CDR3nt: TGTGCCATCAGTGAAGAGGACGAGGGCTATGGCTACACCTTC
d_gene: TRBD1; v_gene: TRBV2; j_gene: TRBJ1-2; abundance: NA; CDR3aa: CASSREDRGGYTF; CDR3nt: TGTGCCAGCAGCCGGGAAGACAGGGGCGGCTACACCTTC
d_gene: TRBD2; v_gene: TRBV10-2; j_gene: TRBJ2-2; abundance: NA; CDR3aa: CASKGLAGGLTGELFF; CDR3nt: TGCGCCAGCAAAGGCCTAGCGGGGGGACTCACCGGGGAGCTGTTTTTT
d_gene: NA; v_gene: TRBV18; j_gene: TRBJ1-1; abundance: once; CDR3aa: CASSRGDFTEAFF; CDR3nt: TGTGCCAGCTCGCGGGGGGACTTCACTGAAGCTTTCTTT
d_gene: NA; v_gene: TRBV20-1; j_gene: TRBJ1-1; abundance: NA; CDR3aa: CSAPDRLTYF; CDR3nt: TGCAGTGCTCCGGACAGATTAACCTATTTT
d_gene: NA; v_gene: TRBV6-5; j_gene: TRBJ2-1; abundance: NA; CDR3aa: CASTPTGHEEFF; CDR3nt: TGTGCCAGCACTCCCACAGGGCACGAGGAGTTCTTC
d_gene: TRBD1; v_gene: TRBV6-6; j_gene: TRBJ2-7; abundance: NA; CDR3aa: CASSSVIGGVYEQYF; CDR3nt: TGTGCCAGCAGTTCGGTAATAGGGGGCGTTTACGAGCAGTACTTC
d_gene: NA; v_gene: TRBV9; j_gene: TRBJ1-3; abundance: NA; CDR3aa: CASSVVSGGDGNTIYF; CDR3nt: TGTGCCAGCAGCGTAGTATCCGGGGGTGATGGAAACACCATATATTTT
d_gene: TRBD1; v_gene: TRBV6-5; j_gene: TRBJ1-6; abundance: few; CDR3aa: CASSYSQGANSPLHF; CDR3nt: TGTGCCAGCAGTTACTCGCAGGGGGCAAATTCACCCCTCCACTTT
d_gene: TRBD1; v_gene: TRBV6-6; j_gene: TRBJ2-2; abundance: NA; CDR3aa: CASSPLATGGSGELFF; CDR3nt: TGTGCCAGCAGTCCCCTCGCGACAGGGGGATCCGGGGAGCTGTTTTTT
d_gene: TRBD2; v_gene: TRBV2; j_gene: TRBJ2-5; abundance: NA; CDR3aa: CASSVRGLAGGRYQETQYF; CDR3nt: TGTGCCAGCAGTGTAAGAGGGCTAGCGGGGGGACGTTACCAAGAGACCCAGTACTTC
d_gene: NA; v_gene: TRBV7-2; j_gene: TRBJ2-1; abundance: NA; CDR3aa: CASSAQAGGVYNEQFF; CDR3nt: TGTGCCAGCAGCGCCCAAGCTGGGGGCGTCTACAATGAGCAGTTCTTC
d_gene: NA; v_gene: TRBV29-1; j_gene: TRBJ1-2; abundance: NA; CDR3aa: CSVFRGEDGYTF; CDR3nt: TGCAGCGTCTTCAGGGGTGAAGATGGCTACACCTTC
d_gene: TRBD2; v_gene: TRBV9; j_gene: TRBJ2-1; abundance: NA; CDR3aa: CASSVGLAECNEQFF; CDR3nt: TGTGCCAGCAGCGTAGGGCTAGCGGAGTGCAATGAGCAGTTCTTC
d_gene: TRBD1; v_gene: TRBV7-8; j_gene: TRBJ2-2; abundance: few; CDR3aa: CASSSRTGRTGELFF; CDR3nt: TGTGCCAGCAGCTCCAGGACAGGGCGGACCGGGGAGCTGTTTTTT
d_gene: NA; v_gene: TRBV2; j_gene: TRBJ1-1; abundance: NA; CDR3aa: CASSEGELQNTEAFF; CDR3nt: TGTGCCAGCAGTGAAGGTGAGCTCCAGAACACTGAAGCTTTCTTT
d_gene: TRBD1; v_gene: TRBV7-8; j_gene: TRBJ1-6; abundance: NA; CDR3aa: CASSLRDRGSYNSPLHF; CDR3nt: TGTGCCAGCAGCCTGAGAGACAGGGGAAGCTATAATTCACCCCTCCACTTT
d_gene: TRBD1; v_gene: TRBV9; j_gene: TRBJ2-4; abundance: NA; CDR3aa: CASSVGTGTRTGQYF; CDR3nt: TGTGCCAGCAGCGTAGGGACAGGGACAAGAACCGGTCAGTACTTC
d_gene: NA; v_gene: TRBV6-5; j_gene: TRBJ1-1; abundance: NA; CDR3aa: CASSGWMNTEAFF; CDR3nt: TGTGCCAGCAGCGGGTGGATGAACACTGAAGCTTTCTTT
d_gene: NA; v_gene: TRBV6-5; j_gene: TRBJ1-1; abundance: NA; CDR3aa: CASSRDGTEAFF; CDR3nt: TGTGCCAGCAGCAGAGACGGGACTGAAGCTTTCTTT
d_gene: TRBD2; v_gene: TRBV2; j_gene: TRBJ2-2; abundance: few; CDR3aa: CASRGDRGGPNTGELFF; CDR3nt: TGTGCCAGCAGAGGAGACCGCGGGGGGCCTAACACCGGGGAGCTGTTTTTT
d_gene: NA; v_gene: TRBV5-5; j_gene: TRBJ1-3; abundance: few; CDR3aa: CASSSLQDGSSGNTIYF; CDR3nt: TGTGCCAGCAGCTCTCTCCAAGACGGGAGCTCTGGAAACACCATATATTTT
d_gene: TRBD2; v_gene: TRBV2; j_gene: TRBJ2-5; abundance: few; CDR3aa: CASRRGLAGGQGYETQYF; CDR3nt: TGTGCCAGCAGGAGGGGACTAGCGGGGGGGCAGGGTTACGAGACCCAGTACTTC
d_gene: TRBD1; v_gene: TRBV7-9; j_gene: TRBJ1-1; abundance: NA; CDR3aa: CASSLGTGVLGTEAFF; CDR3nt: TGTGCCAGCAGCTTAGGGACAGGGGTTTTAGGCACTGAAGCTTTCTTT
d_gene: NA; v_gene: TRBV5-4; j_gene: TRBJ1-2; abundance: few; CDR3aa: CASSEGEYGYTF; CDR3nt: TGTGCCAGCAGCGAGGGAGAATATGGCTACACCTTC
d_gene: NA; v_gene: TRBV9; j_gene: TRBJ1-5; abundance: NA; CDR3aa: CASSVASGPQPQHF; CDR3nt: TGTGCCAGCAGCGTAGCTTCAGGGCCCCAGCCCCAGCATTTT
d_gene: TRBD1; v_gene: TRBV27; j_gene: TRBJ1-2; abundance: few; CDR3aa: CASSSGWGQNNYGYTF; CDR3nt: TGTGCCAGCTCCTCAGGTTGGGGACAGAATAACTATGGCTACACCTTC
d_gene: TRBD2; v_gene: TRBV4-3; j_gene: TRBJ2-1; abundance: NA; CDR3aa: CASRLSRGGPYNEQFF; CDR3nt: TGCGCCTCCCGACTTTCCCGGGGGGGGCCCTACAATGAGCAGTTCTTC
d_gene: NA; v_gene: TRBV19; j_gene: TRBJ1-2; abundance: NA; CDR3aa: CASSIAGDYGYTF; CDR3nt: TGTGCCAGTAGTATAGCGGGAGACTATGGCTACACCTTC
d_gene: TRBD1; v_gene: TRBV2; j_gene: TRBJ2-7; abundance: once; CDR3aa: CASTRQGYEQYF; CDR3nt: TGTGCCAGCACCCGACAGGGATACGAGCAGTACTTC
d_gene: TRBD2; v_gene: TRBV5-4; j_gene: TRBJ2-5; abundance: NA; CDR3aa: CASSLAGGRKTQYF; CDR3nt: TGTGCCAGCAGCTTAGCGGGGGGGCGGAAGACCCAGTACTTC